The present T cell receptor beta chain was sequenced within a study of T-cell reconstitution after alpha-beta-depleted transplantation in children. General study results and limits: It was surviving recipient T cells and thymic progenitors that gave some patients high TCRbeta diversity at day 60. Newly produced T cells mostly accounted for T-cell counts and diversity one year post-transplant. Several hundred rapidly expanded clones from non-depleted graft cells reportedly supplied alpha-beta T cells about two months post-transplant.

Germline values: CDR1 DFQATT, CDR2 SNEGSKA (reference sequence). This CDR3 is built from 17 residues. On this clonotype itself: The antigen is unknown. At one boundary the junction diverges from the germline segment, which might be a read error.

Preparation of the TCRbeta library involved a method that used unique molecular identifiers. Via MiXCR, TCRdb re-called the PCR reads, giving one row per CDR3 protein. Of approximately 500,000 distinct CDR3 sequences in the sample, about 10% were seen once. Sequenced material: PBMCs, taken before TCRalphabeta/CD19-depleted stem cell transplant. The chain uses TRBV20-1 and TRBJ2-2, with 11 bases aligning to TRBD2. This TCR was sampled from a child aged 2 to 10 with inherited bone marrow failure, due to receive a stem cell transplant. The CDR3 DNA sequence: TGCTGTGCTAGCCCCCCCGGTAGCGGGAGGGCCGGCGGGGAGCTGTTTTTT. This gives the protein CCASPPGSGRAGGELFF.